This TCR beta chain originates from a study of cytomegalovirus exposure and HLA in healthy donors. Germline CDR1 MDHEN, CDR2 SYDVKM. The length of the CDR3 is 14 residues. V lost 7 bases, J lost 7 bases, and 17 bases lay in between. Use of 60 Vbeta and 13 Jbeta primers characterized the PCR. TCRdb keeps only in-frame clones here, not all; method: immunoSEQ multiplex PCR. The sample lists 150,000 to 200,000 clones; 81% were seen once. Material: PBMCs. The chain recombines TRBV28 with TRBJ2-1; a possible D gene is TRBD2 (7 bases). The sequence was obtained from a man between 45 and 60 years old in good health and CMV-seropositive. CDR3 protein: CASTFFRGANEQFF. The CDR3 nucleotides are TGTGCCAGCACCTTCTTTCGGGGGGCGAATGAGCAGTTCTTC.